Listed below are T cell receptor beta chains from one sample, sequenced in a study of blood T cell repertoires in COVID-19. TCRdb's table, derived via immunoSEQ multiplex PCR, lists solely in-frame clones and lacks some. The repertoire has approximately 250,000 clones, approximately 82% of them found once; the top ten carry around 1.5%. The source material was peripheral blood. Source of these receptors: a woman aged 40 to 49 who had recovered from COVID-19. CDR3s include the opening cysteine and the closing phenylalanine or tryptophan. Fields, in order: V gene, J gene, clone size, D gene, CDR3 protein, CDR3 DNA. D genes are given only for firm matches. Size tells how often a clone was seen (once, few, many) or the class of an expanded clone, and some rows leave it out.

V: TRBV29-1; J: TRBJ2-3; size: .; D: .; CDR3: CSVMAGAADTQYF; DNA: TGCAGCGTAATGGCGGGGGCCGCAGATACGCAGTATTTT
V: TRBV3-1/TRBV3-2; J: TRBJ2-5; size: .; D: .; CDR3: CASSRPDRPQETQYF; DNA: TGTGCCAGCAGCCGCCCGGACAGACCCCAAGAGACCCAGTACTTC
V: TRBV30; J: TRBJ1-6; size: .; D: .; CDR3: CALTVLNSPLHF; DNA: TGTGCCTTGACAGTACTTAATTCACCCCTCCACTTT
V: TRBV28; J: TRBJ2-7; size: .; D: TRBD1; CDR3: CASRGQGDNEQYF; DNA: TGTGCCAGCAGAGGACAGGGGGACAACGAGCAGTACTTC
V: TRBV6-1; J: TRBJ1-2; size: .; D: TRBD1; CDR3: CASSEVTGATGGYTF; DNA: TGTGCCAGCAGTGAAGTGACAGGGGCCACTGGTGGCTACACCTTC
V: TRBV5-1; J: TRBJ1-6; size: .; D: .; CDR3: CASSFRSSYNSPLHF; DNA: TGCGCCAGCAGCTTTCGGTCCTCCTATAATTCACCCCTCCACTTT
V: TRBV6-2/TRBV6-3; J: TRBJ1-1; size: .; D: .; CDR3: CASSPTVNTEAFF; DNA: TGTGCCAGCAGTCCCACAGTGAACACTGAAGCTTTCTTT
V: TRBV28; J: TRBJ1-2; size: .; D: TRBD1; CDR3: CASSLFGQGARTVNYGYTF; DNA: TGTGCCAGCAGTTTATTTGGACAGGGCGCCCGAACAGTTAACTATGGCTACACCTTC
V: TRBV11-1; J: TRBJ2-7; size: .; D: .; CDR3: CASSLAASYEQYF; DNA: TGTGCCAGCAGCTTAGCGGCCTCCTACGAGCAGTACTTC
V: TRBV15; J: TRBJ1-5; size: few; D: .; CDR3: CATSRELGPQHF; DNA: TGTGCCACCAGCAGAGAACTCGGGCCCCAGCATTTT
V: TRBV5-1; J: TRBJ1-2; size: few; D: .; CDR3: CASSLATGYNGYTF; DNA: TGCGCCAGCAGCTTGGCCACAGGGTATAATGGCTACACCTTC
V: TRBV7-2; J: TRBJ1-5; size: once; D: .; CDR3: CASSLGLSNQPQHF; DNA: TGTGCCAGCAGCTTAGGCTTGAGTAATCAGCCCCAGCATTTT
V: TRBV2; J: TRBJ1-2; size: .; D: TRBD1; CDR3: CASHRETGALRGYTF; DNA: TGTGCCAGCCATAGAGAGACAGGGGCGCTGCGGGGCTACACCTTC
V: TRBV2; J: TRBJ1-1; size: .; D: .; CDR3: CASSEGGDHDGEAFF; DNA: TGTGCCAGCAGTGAGGGCGGGGACCACGATGGGGAAGCTTTCTTT
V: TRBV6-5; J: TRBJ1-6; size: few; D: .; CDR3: CASRARGRGSPLHF; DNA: TGTGCCAGCAGGGCGAGAGGCAGGGGTTCACCCCTCCACTTT
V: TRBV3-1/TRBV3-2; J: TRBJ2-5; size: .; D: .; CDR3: CASSQDSDGPGETQYF; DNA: TGTGCCAGCAGCCAAGATTCGGATGGTCCAGGGGAGACCCAGTACTTC
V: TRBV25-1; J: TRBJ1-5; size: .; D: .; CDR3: CASGYGEGQPQHF; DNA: TGTGCCAGCGGGTACGGGGAGGGTCAGCCCCAGCATTTT
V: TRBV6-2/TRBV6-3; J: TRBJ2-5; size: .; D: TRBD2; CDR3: CASSLHRTSGEETQYF; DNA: TGTGCCAGCAGTTTACATCGGACTAGCGGGGAAGAGACCCAGTACTTC
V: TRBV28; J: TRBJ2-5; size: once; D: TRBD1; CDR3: CASSQTGTGVETQYF; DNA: TGTGCCAGCAGTCAGACCGGGACAGGGGTGGAGACCCAGTACTTC
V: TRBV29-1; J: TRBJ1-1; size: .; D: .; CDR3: CSVAVVTEAFF; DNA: TGCAGCGTTGCGGTTGTCACTGAAGCTTTCTTT
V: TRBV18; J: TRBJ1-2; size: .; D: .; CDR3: CASSRPGGETTF; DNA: TGTGCCAGCTCACGACCCGGGGGTGAAACCACCTTC
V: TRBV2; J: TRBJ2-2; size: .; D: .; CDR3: CASSEWADTGELFF; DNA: TGTGCCAGCAGTGAATGGGCAGACACCGGGGAGCTGTTTTTT
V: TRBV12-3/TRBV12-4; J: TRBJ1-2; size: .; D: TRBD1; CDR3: CASSSWDSYGYTF; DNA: TGTGCCAGCAGTTCATGGGACAGTTATGGCTACACCTTC
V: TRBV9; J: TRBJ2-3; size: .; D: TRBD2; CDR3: CASSTTSGGVADTQYF; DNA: TGTGCCAGCAGTACGACTAGCGGGGGGGTTGCGGATACGCAGTATTTT
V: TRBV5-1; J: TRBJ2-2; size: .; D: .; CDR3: CASSVQINANTGELFF; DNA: TGCGCCAGCAGCGTACAAATAAACGCGAACACCGGGGAGCTGTTTTTT
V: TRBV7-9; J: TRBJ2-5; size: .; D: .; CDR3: CASSLTDFPQETQYF; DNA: TGTGCCAGCAGCTTGACAGACTTCCCCCAAGAGACCCAGTACTTC
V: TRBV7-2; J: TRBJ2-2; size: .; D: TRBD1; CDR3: CASSAWTGATGELFF; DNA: TGTGCCAGCAGCGCATGGACAGGGGCCACCGGGGAGCTGTTTTTT
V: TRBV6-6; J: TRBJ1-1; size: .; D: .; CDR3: CASRGEDTEAFF; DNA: TGTGCCAGCAGGGGGGAGGACACTGAAGCTTTCTTT
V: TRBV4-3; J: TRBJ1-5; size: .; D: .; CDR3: CASSQGYGGRDNQPQHF; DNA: TGCGCCAGCAGCCAGGGGTACGGGGGAAGGGACAATCAGCCCCAGCATTTT
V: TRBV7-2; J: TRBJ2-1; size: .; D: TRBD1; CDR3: CASSFVQGTYNEQFF; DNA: TGTGCCAGCAGCTTTGTACAGGGGACCTACAATGAGCAGTTCTTC
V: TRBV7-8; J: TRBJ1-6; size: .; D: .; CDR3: CASSLGGGWPPLHF; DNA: TGTGCCAGCAGCTTAGGGGGGGGTTGGCCCCCCCTCCACTTT
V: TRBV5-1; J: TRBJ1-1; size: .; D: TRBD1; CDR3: CASSSGGQGGTEAFF; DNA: TGCGCCAGCAGCTCCGGTGGACAGGGCGGCACTGAAGCTTTCTTT
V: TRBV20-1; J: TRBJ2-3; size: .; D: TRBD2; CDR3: CSASEASGAGDTQYF; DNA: TGCAGTGCTAGTGAGGCTAGCGGGGCGGGGGATACGCAGTATTTT
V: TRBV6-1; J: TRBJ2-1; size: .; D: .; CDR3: CASSEVLSVPSALYNEQFF; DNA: TGTGCCAGCAGTGAAGTTCTGTCGGTGCCTAGCGCCTTATACAATGAGCAGTTCTTC
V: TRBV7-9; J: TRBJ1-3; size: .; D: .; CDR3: CASTSTLGTSGNTIYF; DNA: TGTGCCAGCACCTCTACCCTAGGGACATCTGGAAACACCATATATTTT
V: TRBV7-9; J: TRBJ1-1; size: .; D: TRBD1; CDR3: CASSQSWTGLSNTEAFF; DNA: TGTGCCAGCAGCCAGTCATGGACAGGACTTTCGAACACTGAAGCTTTCTTT
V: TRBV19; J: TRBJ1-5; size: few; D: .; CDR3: CASSTARRNQPQHF; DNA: TGTGCCAGTAGTACCGCCCGTAGAAATCAGCCCCAGCATTTT
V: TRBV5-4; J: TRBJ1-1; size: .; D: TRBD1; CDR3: CASSFSGGFTEAFF; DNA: TGTGCCAGCAGCTTCTCAGGGGGTTTCACTGAAGCTTTCTTT
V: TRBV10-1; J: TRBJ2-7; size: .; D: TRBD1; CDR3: CASRIQGVHEQYF; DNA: TGCGCCAGCAGAATACAGGGGGTCCACGAGCAGTACTTC
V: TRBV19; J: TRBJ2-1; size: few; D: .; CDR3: CASSTQGSNEQFF; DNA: TGTGCCAGTAGTACCCAGGGATCCAATGAGCAGTTCTTC
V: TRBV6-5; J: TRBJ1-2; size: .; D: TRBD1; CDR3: CASSYSGTANYGYTF; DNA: TGTGCCAGCAGTTACTCTGGGACAGCCAACTATGGCTACACCTTC
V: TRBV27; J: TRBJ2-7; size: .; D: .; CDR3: CASSLKVGRVEQYF; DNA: TGTGCCAGCAGTTTAAAGGTCGGCAGGGTTGAGCAGTACTTC
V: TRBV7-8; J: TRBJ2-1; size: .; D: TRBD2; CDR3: CASGPIAGGLYEQFF; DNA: TGTGCCAGCGGTCCTATAGCGGGGGGGCTGTATGAGCAGTTCTTC
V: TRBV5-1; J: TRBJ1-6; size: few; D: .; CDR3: CASSLAGTADSPLHF; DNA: TGCGCCAGCAGCTTGGCCGGGACTGCGGATTCACCCCTCCACTTT
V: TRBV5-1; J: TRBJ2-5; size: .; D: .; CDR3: CASSWGGRETQYF; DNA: TGCGCCAGCAGCTGGGGTGGGAGGGAGACCCAGTACTTC
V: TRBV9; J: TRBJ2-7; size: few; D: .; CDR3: CASSANFDEQYF; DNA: TGTGCCAGCAGCGCTAATTTCGACGAGCAGTACTTC
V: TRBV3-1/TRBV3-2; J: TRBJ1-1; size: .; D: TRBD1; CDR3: CASSPGTDPTEAFF; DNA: TGTGCCAGCAGCCCAGGGACAGACCCCACTGAAGCTTTCTTT
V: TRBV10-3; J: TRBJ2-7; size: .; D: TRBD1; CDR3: CAIRSGQGLSYEQYF; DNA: TGTGCCATCAGAAGTGGACAGGGGCTTTCCTACGAGCAGTACTTC
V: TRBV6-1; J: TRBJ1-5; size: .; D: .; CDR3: CASGDPGGSNQPQHF; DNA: TGTGCCAGCGGTGACCCGGGGGGAAGCAATCAGCCCCAGCATTTT
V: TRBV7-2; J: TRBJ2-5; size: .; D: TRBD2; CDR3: CASSFNSGGAKTQYF; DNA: TGTGCCAGCAGCTTCAATAGCGGGGGGGCGAAGACCCAGTACTTC
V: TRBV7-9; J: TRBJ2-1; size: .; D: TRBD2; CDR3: CASSSWGLVGSNEQFF; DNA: TGTGCCAGCAGCTCCTGGGGACTAGTTGGCTCCAATGAGCAGTTCTTC
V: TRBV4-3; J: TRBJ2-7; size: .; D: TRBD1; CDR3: CASSRGTGRYEQYF; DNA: TGCGCCAGCAGCAGAGGGACAGGGAGGTACGAGCAGTACTTC
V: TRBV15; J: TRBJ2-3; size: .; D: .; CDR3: CATSRLYTDTQYF; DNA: TGTGCCACCAGCAGACTCTACACAGATACGCAGTATTTT
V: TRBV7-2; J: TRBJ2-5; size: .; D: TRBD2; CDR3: CASSLLGLAGQETQYF; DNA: TGTGCCAGCAGCTTACTAGGACTAGCGGGCCAAGAGACCCAGTACTTC